These T cell receptor beta chains were read from a single sample in a study of graft-versus-host responses after intestinal transplantation. These receptors lack a known antigen. Sequencing was performed with immunoSEQ multiplex PCR; in TCRdb, only in-frame clones are kept and a portion is missing. The sample carries about 26,000 clones, more than 75% recorded once. The sequencing used unstimulated CD4+ T cells sorted from spleen or lymph node cells, collected before intestinal transplant. These receptors were obtained from a human donor who received an intestinal transplant. CDR3s include the opening cysteine and the closing phenylalanine or tryptophan. D genes are given only for firm matches.

CDR3 protein: CASSSPLWENTGELFF
CDR3 length: 16
J gene: TRBJ2-2
V gene: TRBV7-8
D gene: NA

CDR3 protein: CASSPYAGSGNTIYF
CDR3 length: 15
J gene: TRBJ1-3
V gene: TRBV27
D gene: NA

CDR3 protein: CASSYVQGASYEQYF
CDR3 length: 15
J gene: TRBJ2-7
V gene: TRBV6-6
D gene: NA

CDR3 protein: CSARGGDYGYTF
CDR3 length: 12
J gene: TRBJ1-2
V gene: TRBV29-1
D gene: NA

CDR3 protein: CASSVRPGQGYEQYF
CDR3 length: 15
J gene: TRBJ2-7
V gene: TRBV19
D gene: TRBD1

CDR3 protein: CASSGWRYEQYF
CDR3 length: 12
J gene: TRBJ2-7
V gene: TRBV2
D gene: NA

CDR3 protein: CASSLGGKDQPQHF
CDR3 length: 14
J gene: TRBJ1-5
V gene: TRBV5-1
D gene: NA

CDR3 protein: CASITFRTGGRSNQPQHF
CDR3 length: 18
J gene: TRBJ1-5
V gene: TRBV21-1
D gene: NA

CDR3 protein: CASRREDSGGYTF
CDR3 length: 13
J gene: TRBJ1-2
V gene: TRBV5-1
D gene: NA

CDR3 protein: CASQPGGSVNQPQHF
CDR3 length: 15
J gene: TRBJ1-5
V gene: TRBV28
D gene: NA

CDR3 protein: CASSVGPSGGNEQFF
CDR3 length: 15
J gene: TRBJ2-1
V gene: TRBV9
D gene: TRBD2

CDR3 protein: CASSVRQILSSYEQYF
CDR3 length: 16
J gene: TRBJ2-7
V gene: TRBV6-9
D gene: NA

CDR3 protein: CASSLRPYNSPLHF
CDR3 length: 14
J gene: TRBJ1-6
V gene: TRBV5-6
D gene: NA

CDR3 protein: CATSRDGTGGAYGYTF
CDR3 length: 16
J gene: TRBJ1-2
V gene: TRBV15
D gene: TRBD1

CDR3 protein: CASSLAVSSYNEQFF
CDR3 length: 15
J gene: TRBJ2-1
V gene: TRBV5-1
D gene: NA

CDR3 protein: CAIPLAGITDTQYF
CDR3 length: 14
J gene: TRBJ2-3
V gene: TRBV2
D gene: TRBD2

CDR3 protein: CASDSARAGETQYF
CDR3 length: 14
J gene: TRBJ2-5
V gene: TRBV21-1
D gene: NA

CDR3 protein: CASQRDGLSGANVLTF
CDR3 length: 16
J gene: TRBJ2-6
V gene: TRBV19
D gene: NA

CDR3 protein: CSVDNSDLAQYF
CDR3 length: 12
J gene: TRBJ2-5
V gene: TRBV29-1
D gene: NA

CDR3 protein: CASSSTGINQPQHF
CDR3 length: 14
J gene: TRBJ1-5
V gene: TRBV5-1
D gene: NA